The entry that follows covers one TCR beta chain sequence. This CDR3 is 15 amino acids long. From germline, CDR1 is SGHTA and CDR2 FQGNSA. V dropped 0 bases and J dropped 5; count of bases not matched to a gene: 4. The data were taken from a study of somatic mutations in cytotoxic T cells in rheumatoid arthritis. TCRdb's table, derived via immunoSEQ multiplex PCR, lists solely in-frame clones and lacks some. The data show roughly 16,000 clones, 60% to 85% seen once. The chain links TRBV7-2 to TRBJ1-2, with 9 bases identical to TRBD1. The TCR originated in an adult with rheumatoid arthritis. Sequenced material: CD8+ T cells sorted from blood. The CDR3 reads CASSLAGTGLYGYTF. CDR3 nucleotides: TGTGCCAGCAGCTTAGCCGGGACAGGGCTTTATGGCTACACCTTC.